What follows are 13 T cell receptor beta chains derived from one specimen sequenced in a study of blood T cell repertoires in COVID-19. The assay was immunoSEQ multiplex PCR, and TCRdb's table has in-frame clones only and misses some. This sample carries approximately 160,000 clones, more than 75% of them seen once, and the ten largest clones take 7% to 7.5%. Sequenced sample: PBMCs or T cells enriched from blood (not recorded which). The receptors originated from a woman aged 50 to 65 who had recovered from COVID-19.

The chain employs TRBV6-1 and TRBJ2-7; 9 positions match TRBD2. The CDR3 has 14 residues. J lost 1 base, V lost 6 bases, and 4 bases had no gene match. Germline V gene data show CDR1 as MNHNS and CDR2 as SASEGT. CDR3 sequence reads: CASSLTSGSYEQYF. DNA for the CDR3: TGTGCCAGCAGCTTGACTAGCGGTTCCTACGAGCAGTACTTC.

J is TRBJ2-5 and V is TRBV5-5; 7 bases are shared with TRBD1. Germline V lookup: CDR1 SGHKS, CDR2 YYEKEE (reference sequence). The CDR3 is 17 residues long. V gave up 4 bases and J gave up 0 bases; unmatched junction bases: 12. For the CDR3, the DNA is TGTGCCAGCAGCCAGGGGACAGCTGGTGGAAACCAAGAGACCCAGTACTTC. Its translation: CASSQGTAGGNQETQYF.

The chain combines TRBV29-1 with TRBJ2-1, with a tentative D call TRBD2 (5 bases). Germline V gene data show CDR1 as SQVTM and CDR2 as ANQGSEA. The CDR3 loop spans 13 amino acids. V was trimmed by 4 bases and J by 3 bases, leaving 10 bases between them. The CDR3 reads CSVARDYYNEQFF. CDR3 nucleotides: TGCAGCGTTGCCCGCGACTACTACAATGAGCAGTTCTTC.

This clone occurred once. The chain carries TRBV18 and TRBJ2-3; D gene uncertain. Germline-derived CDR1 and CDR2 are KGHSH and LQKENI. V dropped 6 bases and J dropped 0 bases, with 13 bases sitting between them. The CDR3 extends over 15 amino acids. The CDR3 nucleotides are TGTGCCAGCTCGCCCATCCCCCTAAGCACAGATACGCAGTATTTT. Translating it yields CASSPIPLSTDTQYF.

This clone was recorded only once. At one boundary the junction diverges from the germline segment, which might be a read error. In nucleotides, the CDR3 is TGTGCCAGCAGCCAAGCGGATGGGTCCGCGGGCTTGGTTTTT. Its translation: CASSQADGSAGLVF. The chain combines TRBV3-1 (or the pseudogene TRBV3-2) with TRBJ1-4; D not resolved. The CDR3 totals 14 residues. Germline lookup yields CDR1 LGHDT and CDR2 YNNKEL (reference sequence).

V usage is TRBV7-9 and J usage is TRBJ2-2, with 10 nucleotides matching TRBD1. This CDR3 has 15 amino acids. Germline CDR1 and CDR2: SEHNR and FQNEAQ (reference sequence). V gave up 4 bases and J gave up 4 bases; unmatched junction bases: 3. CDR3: CASSYRTGGTGELFF. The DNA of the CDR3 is TGTGCCAGCAGCTATAGGACAGGGGGCACCGGGGAGCTGTTTTTT.

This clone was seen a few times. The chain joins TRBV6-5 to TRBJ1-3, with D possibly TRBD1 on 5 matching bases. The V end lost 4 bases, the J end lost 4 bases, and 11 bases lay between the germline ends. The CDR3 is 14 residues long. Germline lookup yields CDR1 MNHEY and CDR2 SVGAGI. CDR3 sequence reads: CASSWSRQGNTIYF. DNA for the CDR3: TGTGCCAGCAGTTGGAGCCGACAGGGAAACACCATATATTTT.

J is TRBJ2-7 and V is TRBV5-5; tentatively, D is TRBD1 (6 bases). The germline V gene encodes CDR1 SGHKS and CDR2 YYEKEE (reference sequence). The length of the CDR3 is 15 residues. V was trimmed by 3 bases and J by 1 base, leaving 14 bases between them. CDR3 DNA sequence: TGTGCCAGCAGCTATCAGGGGAGTTCGTCCTACGAGCAGTACTTC. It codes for CASSYQGSSSYEQYF.

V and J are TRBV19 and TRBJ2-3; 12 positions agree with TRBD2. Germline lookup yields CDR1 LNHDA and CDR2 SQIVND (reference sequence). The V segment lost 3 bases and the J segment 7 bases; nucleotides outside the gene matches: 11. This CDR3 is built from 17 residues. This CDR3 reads CASSIGLAGGSKNTQYF. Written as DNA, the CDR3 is TGTGCCAGTAGTATCGGGCTAGCGGGAGGGAGCAAAAATACGCAGTATTTT.

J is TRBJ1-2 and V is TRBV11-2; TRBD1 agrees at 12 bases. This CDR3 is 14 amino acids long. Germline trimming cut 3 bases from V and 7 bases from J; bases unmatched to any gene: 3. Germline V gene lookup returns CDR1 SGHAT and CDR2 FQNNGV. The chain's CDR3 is CASSFTGQGAGYTF. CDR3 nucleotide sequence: TGTGCCAGCAGCTTTACGGGACAGGGGGCTGGCTACACCTTC.

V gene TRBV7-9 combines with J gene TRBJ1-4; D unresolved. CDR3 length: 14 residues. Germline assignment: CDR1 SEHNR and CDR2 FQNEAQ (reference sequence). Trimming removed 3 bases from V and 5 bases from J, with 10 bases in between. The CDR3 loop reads CASSFSGSNEKLFF. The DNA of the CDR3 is TGTGCCAGCAGCTTTTCAGGCTCCAATGAAAAACTGTTTTTT.

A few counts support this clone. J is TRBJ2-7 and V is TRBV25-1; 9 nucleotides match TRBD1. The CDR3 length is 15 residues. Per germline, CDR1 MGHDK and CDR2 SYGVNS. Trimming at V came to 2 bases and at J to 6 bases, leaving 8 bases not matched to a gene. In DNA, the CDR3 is TGTGCCAGCAGTGAAGCCGGGACAGGGTTTGGCGAGCAGTACTTC. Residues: CASSEAGTGFGEQYF.

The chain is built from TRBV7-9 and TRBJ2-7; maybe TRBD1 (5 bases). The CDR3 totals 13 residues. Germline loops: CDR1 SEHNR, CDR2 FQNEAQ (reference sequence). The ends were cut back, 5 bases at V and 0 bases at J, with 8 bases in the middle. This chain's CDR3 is CASSQDISYEQYF. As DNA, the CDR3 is TGTGCCAGCAGCCAGGACATCTCCTACGAGCAGTACTTC.